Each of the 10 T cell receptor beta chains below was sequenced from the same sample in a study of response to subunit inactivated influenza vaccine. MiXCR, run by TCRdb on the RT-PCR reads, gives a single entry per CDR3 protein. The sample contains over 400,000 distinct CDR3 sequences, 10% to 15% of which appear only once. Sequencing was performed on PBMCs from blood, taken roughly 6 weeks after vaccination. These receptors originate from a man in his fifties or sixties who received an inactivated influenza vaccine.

The CDR3 protein is CASSSNPLASSSYEQYF. CDR3 nucleotides: TGTGCCAGCAGCTCTAACCCACTAGCGAGCAGCTCCTACGAGCAGTACTTC. The chain joins TRBV7-3 to TRBJ2-7; 7 nucleotides match TRBD2. V was clipped by 4 bases and J by 0 bases; unmatched bases: 12. Germline loops: CDR1 SGHTA, CDR2 FQGTGA. This CDR3 region has 17 residues.

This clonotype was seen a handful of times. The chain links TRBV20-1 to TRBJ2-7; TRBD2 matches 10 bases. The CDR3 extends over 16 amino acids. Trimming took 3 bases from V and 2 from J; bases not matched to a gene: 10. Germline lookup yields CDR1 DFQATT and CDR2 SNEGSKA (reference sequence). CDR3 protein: CSASGLAGGSAYEQYF. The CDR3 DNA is TGCAGTGCTAGTGGATTAGCGGGAGGTTCAGCCTACGAGCAGTACTTC.

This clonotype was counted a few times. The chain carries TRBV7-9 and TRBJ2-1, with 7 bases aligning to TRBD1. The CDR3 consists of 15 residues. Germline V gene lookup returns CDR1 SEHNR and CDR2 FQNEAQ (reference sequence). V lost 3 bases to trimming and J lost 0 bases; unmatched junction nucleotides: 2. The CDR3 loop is CASSFNRGSYNEQFF. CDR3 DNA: TGTGCCAGCAGCTTCAACAGGGGCTCCTACAATGAGCAGTTCTTC.

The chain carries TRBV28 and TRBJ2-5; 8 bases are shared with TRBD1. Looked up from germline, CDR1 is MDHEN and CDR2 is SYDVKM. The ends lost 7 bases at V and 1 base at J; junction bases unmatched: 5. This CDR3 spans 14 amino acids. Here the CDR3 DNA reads TGTGCCAGCACAGACGACAGGGGCCAAGAGACCCAGTACTTC. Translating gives CASTDDRGQETQYF.

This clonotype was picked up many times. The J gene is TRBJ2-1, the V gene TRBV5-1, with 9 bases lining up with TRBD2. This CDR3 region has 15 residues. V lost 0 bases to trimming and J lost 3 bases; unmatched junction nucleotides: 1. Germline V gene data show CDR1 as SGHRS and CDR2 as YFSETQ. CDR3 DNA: TGCGCCAGCAGCTTGGGACTAGCGGTCTACAATGAGCAGTTCTTC. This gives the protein CASSLGLAVYNEQFF.

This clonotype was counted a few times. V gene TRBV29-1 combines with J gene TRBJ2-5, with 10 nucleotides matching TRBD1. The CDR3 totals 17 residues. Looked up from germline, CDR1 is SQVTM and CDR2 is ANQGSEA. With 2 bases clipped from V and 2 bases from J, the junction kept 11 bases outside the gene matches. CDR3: CSVEPILGTGDQETQYF. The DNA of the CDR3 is TGCAGCGTTGAACCGATACTAGGGACAGGGGATCAAGAGACCCAGTACTTC.

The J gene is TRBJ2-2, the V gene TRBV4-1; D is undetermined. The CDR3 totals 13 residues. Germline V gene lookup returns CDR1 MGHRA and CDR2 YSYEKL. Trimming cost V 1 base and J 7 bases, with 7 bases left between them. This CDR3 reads CASSQGMDGELFF. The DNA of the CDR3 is TGCGCCAGCAGCCAAGGGATGGACGGGGAGCTGTTTTTT.

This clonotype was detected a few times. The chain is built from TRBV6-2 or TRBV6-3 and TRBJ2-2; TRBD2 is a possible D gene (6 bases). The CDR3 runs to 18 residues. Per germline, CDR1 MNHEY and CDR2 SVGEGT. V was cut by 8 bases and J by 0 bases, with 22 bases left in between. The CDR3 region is CASRRRGRHSANTGELFF. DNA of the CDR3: TGTGCCAGCCGAAGGAGGGGACGTCATTCCGCGAACACCGGGGAGCTGTTTTTT.

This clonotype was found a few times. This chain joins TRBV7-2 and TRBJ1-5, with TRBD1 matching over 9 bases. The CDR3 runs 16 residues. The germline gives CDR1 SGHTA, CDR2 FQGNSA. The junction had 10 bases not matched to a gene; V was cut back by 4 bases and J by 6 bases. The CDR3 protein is CASSSGQGRLTQPQHF. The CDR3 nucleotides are TGTGCCAGCAGCTCAGGACAGGGGAGGTTAACTCAGCCCCAGCATTTT.

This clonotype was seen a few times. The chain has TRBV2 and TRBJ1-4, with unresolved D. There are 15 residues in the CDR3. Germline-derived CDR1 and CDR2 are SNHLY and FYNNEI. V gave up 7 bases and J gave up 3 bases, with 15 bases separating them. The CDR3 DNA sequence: TGTGCCAGCACCGGTCCGGGTTTGGCTAATGAAAAACTGTTTTTT. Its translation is CASTGPGLANEKLFF.